Listed here are 19 T cell receptor beta chains from one sample, sequenced in a study of cytomegalovirus exposure and HLA in healthy donors. Primers for the PCR totalled 60 Vbeta and 13 Jbeta. The table came from immunoSEQ multiplex PCR; TCRdb's copy has only in-frame clones and leaves some out. The sample shows 150,000 or so clones, around 79% of them seen only once. Sequencing was done on a sample of PBMCs. These receptors all come from a male donor in good health and CMV-seronegative.

The rearrangement joins TRBV9 to TRBJ2-7, with a weak D call TRBD1 (6 bases). The germline V gene encodes CDR1 SGDLS and CDR2 YYNGEE. V was pared by 4 bases and J by 0 bases, with 11 bases between. The CDR3 is 14 residues long. CDR3 sequence: CASSPGQFSYEQYF. The DNA of the CDR3 is TGTGCCAGCAGCCCAGGACAGTTCTCCTACGAGCAGTACTTC. Full variable domain (remainder filled in from reference TRBV9 and TRBJ2-7): DSGVTQTPKHLITATGQRVTLRCSPRSGDLSVYWYQQSLDQGLQFLIQYYNGEERAKGNILERFSAQQFPDLHSELNLSSLELGDSALYFCASSPGQFSYEQYFGPGTRLTVT.

This chain uses TRBV29-1 with TRBJ2-5, with a weak D call TRBD2 (6 bases). CDR1 and CDR2 (germline): SQVTM, ANQGSEA. The CDR3 totals 14 residues. V dropped 6 bases and J dropped 7 bases, with 21 bases sitting between them. CDR3 region: CSVRGEGEIVTQYF. CDR3 DNA sequence: TGCAGCGTACGCGGGGAAGGGGAAATAGTGACCCAGTACTTC. Using reference TRBV29-1 and TRBJ2-5 for the parts outside the CDR3, the full variable domain is SAVISQKPSRDICQRGTSLTIQCQVDSQVTMMFWYRQQPGQSLTLIATANQGSEATYESGFVIDKFPISRPNLTFSTLTVSNMSPEDSSIYLCSVRGEGEIVTQYFGPGTRLLVL.

The chain has TRBV5-1 and TRBJ1-2; the D is unclear. The germline V gene encodes CDR1 SGHRS and CDR2 YFSETQ. The CDR3 covers 11 residues. V was cut by 0 bases and J by 8 bases, with 5 bases left in between. Written as DNA, the CDR3 is TGCGCCAGCAGCTTGGACAGAGGCTACACCTTC. Protein sequence: CASSLDRGYTF.

This chain joins TRBV5-4 and TRBJ2-3; the match to TRBD1 covers 10 bases. This CDR3 has 17 residues. From germline, CDR1 is SGHNT and CDR2 YYREEE (reference sequence). J gave up 4 bases and V 3 bases, and 11 bases lay outside the gene matches. Written as DNA, the CDR3 is TGTGCCAGCAGCTCACGAAAGGACAGGGGGATCGCAGATACGCAGTATTTT. Its protein product is CASSSRKDRGIADTQYF.

As regards this clone: At one of its ends the junction is not consistent with the germline gene, which may arise from a read error. The gene calls are TRBV4-1 and TRBJ2-2, with D possibly being TRBD2 (6 bases). This CDR3 contains 16 residues. Germline V CDR1 and CDR2: MGHRA, YSYEKL. This chain's CDR3 is CASSQDLGSSTGGLFF. In nucleotides, the CDR3 is TGCGCCAGCAGCCAAGATCTCGGCAGTTCCACCGGGGGGCTGTTTTTT.

The V gene is TRBV5-1, the J gene TRBJ2-2, with TRBD2 matching over 7 bases. This CDR3 is 15 amino acids long. Germline lookup yields CDR1 SGHRS and CDR2 YFSETQ. Losses at the gene ends were 0 bases for V and 1 base for J; bases not matched to a gene: 0. CDR3 sequence: CASSLASGNTGELFF. The CDR3 region has the DNA TGCGCCAGCAGCTTGGCTAGCGGGAACACCGGGGAGCTGTTTTTT.

This clone was observed a few times. The chain is built from TRBV2 and TRBJ2-5; 8 nucleotides align to TRBD2. Germline lookup yields CDR1 SNHLY and CDR2 FYNNEI. This CDR3 contains 16 residues. Trimming removed 3 bases from V and 4 bases from J; junction bases left unmatched: 10. CDR3 bases: TGTGCCAGCAGTGACGAGGGCGGGGGGCGAGGAGAGACCCAGTACTTC. It specifies CASSDEGGGRGETQYF.

The CDR3 DNA reads as TGTGCCAGCAGTGTTAGACAGGGGCGGAACACCGGGGAGCTGTTTTTT. Translating it yields CASSVRQGRNTGELFF. The rearrangement links TRBV6-1 to TRBJ2-2, with 8 positions matching TRBD1. Per the germline V gene, CDR1 is MNHNS and CDR2 is SASEGT. J lost 1 base, V lost 4 bases, and 5 bases had no gene match. The CDR3 spans 16 residues.

The chain is built from TRBV18 and TRBJ2-3, with D tentatively TRBD1 (6 bases). CDR1 is KGHSH, CDR2 LQKENI, per germline. V gave up 3 bases and J gave up 4 bases, with 8 bases separating them. There are 13 residues in the CDR3. The CDR3 sequence: CASSPSGADTQYF. In DNA, the CDR3 is TGTGCCAGCTCACCGTCAGGGGCAGATACGCAGTATTTT.

The chain is built from TRBV7-6 and TRBJ2-1; the match to TRBD2 covers 11 bases. Looked up from germline, CDR1 is SGHVS and CDR2 is FNYEAQ. CDR3 length equals 17 residues. The V and J ends lost 3 bases and 6 bases, in that order; junction bases with no gene match: 10. The CDR3: CASSFRLAGPVANEQFF. For the CDR3, the DNA is TGTGCCAGCAGCTTTCGACTAGCGGGACCGGTAGCCAATGAGCAGTTCTTC.

CDR3 in DNA: TGTGCCAGCAGCTCTACCCAGGGATTGGCGGCCCAGTACTTC. Encoded protein: CASSSTQGLAAQYF. This chain uses TRBV5-6 with TRBJ2-5; D possibly corresponds to TRBD1 (5 bases). The CDR3 spans 14 residues. Germline values: CDR1 SGHDT, CDR2 YYEEEE. With 3 bases removed from V and 9 bases from J, the gap between germline ends came to 18 bases.

The chain uses TRBV5-4 and TRBJ2-5; 8 nucleotides match TRBD1. Germline trimming cut 4 bases from V and 7 bases from J; bases unmatched to any gene: 9. Per the germline V gene, CDR1 is SGHNT and CDR2 is YYREEE (reference sequence). This CDR3 comprises 14 residues. This CDR3 is CASSEGQGWGTQYF. Here the CDR3 DNA reads TGTGCCAGCAGCGAAGGACAGGGTTGGGGGACCCAGTACTTC.

The chain combines TRBV30 with TRBJ1-1, with D perhaps matching TRBD1 (5 bases). CDR1 GTSNPN and CDR2 SVGIG come from the germline V gene (reference sequence). Trimming cost V 7 bases and J 6 bases, with 15 bases left between them. The CDR3 sequence is 12 residues long. CDR3 coding DNA: TGTGCCTTCTCCAGGGTGGTTCCTGAAGCTTTCTTT. Its translation: CAFSRVVPEAFF. Full variable domain (missing parts from reference TRBV30 and TRBJ1-1): SQTIHQWPATLVQPVGSPLSLECTVEGTSNPNLYWYRQAAGRGLQLLFYSVGIGQISSEVPQNLSASRPQDRQFILSSKKLLLSDSGFYLCAFSRVVPEAFFGQGTRLTVV.

Comments on this clone: Germline is not matched at one junction end, which may reflect a read error. This chain joins TRBV7-7 and TRBJ2-5; D might be TRBD1 or TRBD2, each matching 7 bases. This CDR3 has 13 residues. Germline-derived CDR1 and CDR2 are SSHAT and FNYEAQ (reference sequence). The DNA of the CDR3 is TGTGCTAGCAGCTTAGGGGGCGGGGGTGAGCAGTACTTC. This codes for CASSLGGGGEQYF.

This clone appeared once. V and J are TRBV5-1 and TRBJ1-5; D uncertain. With 7 bases removed from V and 9 bases from J, the gap between germline ends came to 23 bases. The CDR3 has 15 residues. Germline V gene data show CDR1 as SGHRS and CDR2 as YFSETQ. CDR3 region: CASRPGGSLQGPQHF. CDR3 sequence (DNA): TGCGCCAGCCGGCCGGGTGGGTCCTTGCAAGGGCCCCAGCATTTT.

Concerning this clone: A junction boundary mismatches the germline segment, possibly from a read error. The chain has TRBV5-1 and TRBJ2-4; D uncertain. CDR1 is SGHRS and CDR2 is YFSETQ in the germline V gene. This CDR3 spans 16 amino acids. The CDR3 sequence is CASSPRNGPVGNSQYF. The CDR3 bases are TGCGCCAGCAGCCCACGGAACGGCCCGGTTGGAAACAGTCAGTACTTC.

This CDR3 is CASSLTGQGVSGYTF. CDR3 coding DNA: TGTGCCAGCAGCTTAACGGGACAGGGTGTGAGTGGCTACACCTTC. The V and J genes are TRBV7-3 and TRBJ1-2; 9 bases map to TRBD1. V was clipped by 0 bases and J by 7 bases; unmatched bases: 6. The CDR3 totals 15 residues. CDR1 is SGHTA and CDR2 is FQGTGA in the germline V gene.

This clone has just one count. This chain joins TRBV7-9 and TRBJ2-4, with unresolved D. CDR1 and CDR2 (germline): SEHNR, FQNEAQ (reference sequence). Trimming removed 2 bases from V and 1 base from J, with 12 bases in between. The CDR3 loop spans 16 amino acids. DNA for the CDR3: TGTGCCAGCAGCTTAAGCCCCCCCGGGGCCAAAAACATTCAGTACTTC. Translated, it gives CASSLSPPGAKNIQYF. The full variable domain, completed using reference TRBV7-9 and TRBJ2-4, is DTGVSQNPRHKITKRGQNVTFRCDPISEHNRLYWYRQTLGQGPEFLTYFQNEAQLEKSRLLSDRFSAERPKGSFSTLEIQRTEQGDSAMYLCASSLSPPGAKNIQYFGAGTRLSVL.

This sequence joins TRBV9 and TRBJ1-1; 8 bases line up with TRBD1. The V gene's germline CDR1 is SGDLS and CDR2 YYNGEE. V shed 4 bases, J shed 5 bases, and the junction held 10 bases outside the gene matches. The CDR3 runs to 15 residues. In nucleotides, the CDR3 is TGTGCCAGCAGCCATATACAGGGGGAGAGGACTGAAGCTTTCTTT. Its protein product is CASSHIQGERTEAFF. Based on the CDR3 plus reference TRBV9 and TRBJ1-1, the full variable domain is DSGVTQTPKHLITATGQRVTLRCSPRSGDLSVYWYQQSLDQGLQFLIQYYNGEERAKGNILERFSAQQFPDLHSELNLSSLELGDSALYFCASSHIQGERTEAFFGQGTRLTVV.